Detailed here is one T cell receptor (beta chain). No antigen is known for it. Qualities for individual bases were not recorded, and no much larger clone is one base off. This record belongs to a study of patients and donors after allogeneic stem cell transplantation (dated by TCRdb to about 2020). Library preparation was by RT-PCR. TCRdb names NextSeq 550 as the instrument used. TCRdb ran its own pipeline on the public reads, namely fastp trimming at Q25 and MiXCR clone calling, and kept in-frame beta chains. Each record represents a unique CDR3 protein, reported with the most common genes and DNA among its rows. Counted in this sample were around 160,000 distinct CDR3 sequences; approximately 30% of them appeared once. Around 3% of the sample is taken by the ten largest. V is cut back by 2 bases and J by 10 bases, with 7 bases in the junction unmatched. CDR1 and CDR2, per the germline V gene, are ENHRY and SYGVKD. The CDR3 goes from the cysteine to the phenylalanine over 15 residues. Left in the record is the CDR3 DNA by itself, 45 bases read in frame from the first base.

This receptor was obtained from a human donor who was either an allogeneic HSCT recipient or a stem cell or donor lymphocyte infusion donor (not recorded which). It is not recorded whose cells these are; they may come from a transplant donor. Sequencing was done on a sample of blood, either unsorted or a sorted T cell fraction (not recorded which). The V gene is TRBV10-3 and the J gene is TRBJ2-1, and 11 junctional nucleotides match TRBD2. The CDR3 protein is CAISEVLAGAKEQFF. The DNA sequence is as follows: TGTGCCATCAGTGAGGTACTAGCGGGAGCTAAGGAGCAGTTCTTC.